The 8 T cell receptor beta chains in this list originate from one sample, sequenced in a study of shared clonotypes between healthy human individuals. CD8 cells classed as naive were CD45RO-negative and positively selected for CCR7, excluding terminally differentiated effector memory CD45RA+ cells. Clones were sequenced by immunoSEQ multiplex PCR, and TCRdb holds only the in-frame ones, with some missing. The table shows under 2,000,000 clones, with roughly 95% occurring only once. Sequencing used naive CD8+ T cells sorted from blood. All receptors come from a man aged 18 to 30 in good health.

Worth noting for this clone: Additional DNA sequences in this sample encode the identical CDR3. This CDR3 reads CASSARQGSNYGYTF. The DNA of the CDR3 is TGTGCCAGTAGTGCCCGACAGGGCAGTAACTATGGCTACACCTTC. The chain uses TRBV19 and TRBJ1-2; 7 bases map to TRBD1. Trimming removed 5 bases from V and 1 base from J; junction bases left unmatched: 7. The CDR3 loop spans 15 amino acids. Germline V gene sequence: CDR1 LNHDA, CDR2 SQIVND (reference sequence). Filled out from reference TRBV19 and TRBJ1-2, the complete variable domain reads DGGITQSPKYLFRKEGQNVTLSCEQNLNHDAMYWYRQDPGQGLRLIYYSQIVNDFQKGDIAEGYSVSREKKESFPLTVTSAQKNPTAFYLCASSARQGSNYGYTFGSGTRLTVV.

The rearrangement joins TRBV9 to TRBJ2-7; D gene ambiguous. Germline CDR1 SGDLS, CDR2 YYNGEE. The CDR3 sequence is 15 residues long. The V end lost 4 bases, the J end lost 0 bases, and 14 bases lay between the germline ends. CDR3 DNA: TGTGCCAGCAGCCCCCTAGGAGTTAACTCCTACGAGCAGTACTTC. This translates into CASSPLGVNSYEQYF.

This clone was seen a single time. The identical CDR3 is also encoded by other nucleotide sequences in the sample. The J gene is TRBJ1-6, the V gene TRBV9; D is unclear. Looked up from germline, CDR1 is SGDLS and CDR2 is YYNGEE. V lost 5 bases and J lost 0, with 12 bases in between. CDR3 length: 16 residues. CDR3: CASSVDGSSYNSPLHF. CDR3 DNA sequence: TGTGCCAGCAGTGTCGACGGGAGCTCCTATAATTCACCCCTCCACTTT.

Concerning this clone itself: Other DNA sequences in the sample encode the same CDR3. The J gene is TRBJ2-6, the V gene TRBV6-5; D gene unclear. The CDR3 has 14 amino acids. In germline, CDR1 is MNHEY, CDR2 SVGAGI. Trimming took 0 bases from V and 2 from J, leaving 2 bases between them. For the CDR3, the DNA is TGTGCCAGCAGTTACTCCCCTGGGGCCAACGTCCTGACTTTC. Its protein is CASSYSPGANVLTF.

This chain uses TRBV11-2 with TRBJ1-4; maybe TRBD1 (5 bases). CDR3 length: 17 residues. Germline assignment: CDR1 SGHAT and CDR2 FQNNGV. V was pared by 2 bases and J by 0 bases, with 13 bases between. CDR3 in DNA: TGTGCCAGCAGCTTATTTGGGGGGTGGGCAACTAATGAAAAACTGTTTTTT. Residues: CASSLFGGWATNEKLFF.

The chain recombines TRBV4-1 with TRBJ2-1, with a weak D call TRBD2 (6 bases). CDR1 is MGHRA and CDR2 is YSYEKL in the germline V gene. The length of the CDR3 is 16 residues. V shed 0 bases and J shed 0 bases, with 9 bases lying between them. The CDR3 spells CASSQEGGSSYNEQFF. DNA of the CDR3: TGCGCCAGCAGCCAAGAGGGGGGAAGCTCCTACAATGAGCAGTTCTTC.

This sequence joins TRBV11-2 and TRBJ2-1; no definite D call. Germline CDR1 and CDR2: SGHAT and FQNNGV. The CDR3 has 13 amino acids. V was clipped by 1 base and J by 2 bases, with 3 bases between them. The chain's CDR3 is CASSLVPYNEQFF. The DNA for the CDR3 is TGTGCCAGCAGCTTAGTCCCCTACAATGAGCAGTTCTTC. Drawing the rest from reference TRBV11-2 and TRBJ2-1, the complete variable domain is EAGVAQSPRYKIIEKRQSVAFWCNPISGHATLYWYQQILGQGPKLLIQFQNNGVVDDSQLPKDRFSAERLKGVDSTLKIQPAKLEDSAVYLCASSLVPYNEQFFGPGTRLTVL.

The J gene is TRBJ2-1, the V gene TRBV28; D ambiguous. V lost 8 bases, J lost 4 bases, and 9 bases lay in between. The CDR3 contains 12 residues. The germline gives CDR1 MDHEN, CDR2 SYDVKM. The CDR3: CASEDGYNEQFF. In nucleotides, the CDR3 is TGTGCCAGCGAGGACGGTTACAATGAGCAGTTCTTC.